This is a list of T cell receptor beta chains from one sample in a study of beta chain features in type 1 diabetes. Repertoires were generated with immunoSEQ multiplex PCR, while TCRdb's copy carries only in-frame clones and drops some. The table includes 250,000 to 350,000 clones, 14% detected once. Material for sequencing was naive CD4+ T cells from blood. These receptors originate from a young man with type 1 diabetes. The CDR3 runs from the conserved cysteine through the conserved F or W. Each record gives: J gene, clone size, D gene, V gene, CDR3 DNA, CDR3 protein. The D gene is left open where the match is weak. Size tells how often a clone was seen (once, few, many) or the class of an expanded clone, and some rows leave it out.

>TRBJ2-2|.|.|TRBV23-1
TGCGCCAGCAACTACGGGACCGGGGAGCTGTTTTTT
CASNYGTGELFF
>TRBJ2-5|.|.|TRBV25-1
TGTGCCAGCAGCCGGGACTTTCAAGAGACCCAGTACTTC
CASSRDFQETQYF
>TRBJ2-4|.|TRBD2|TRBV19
TGTGCCAGTAGTACGAGCGGGAGGGCCTCTGGCAAAAACATTCAGTACTTC
CASSTSGRASGKNIQYF
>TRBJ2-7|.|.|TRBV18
TGTGCCAGCTCACCAGGGCAGGGGTCAGCCTACGAGCAGTACTTC
CASSPGQGSAYEQYF
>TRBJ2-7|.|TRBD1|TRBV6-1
TGTGCCAGCAGGCCAAGACAGGGCGACTACGAGCAGTACTTC
CASRPRQGDYEQYF
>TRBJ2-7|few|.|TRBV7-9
TGTGCCAGCAGCTTGAGGAATTACGAGCAGTACTTC
CASSLRNYEQYF
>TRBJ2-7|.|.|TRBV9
TGTGCCAGCAGCCCGAAAAGCCCGGGACAAGGATACGAGCAGTACTTC
CASSPKSPGQGYEQYF
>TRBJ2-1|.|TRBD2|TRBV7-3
TGTGCCAGCAGCTTACGCTCCGGGACTAGTCCCGGTGAGCAGTTCTTC
CASSLRSGTSPGEQFF
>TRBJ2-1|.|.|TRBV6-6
TGTGCCAGCAGTTACTTCGCACAGTACAATGAGCAGTTCTTC
CASSYFAQYNEQFF
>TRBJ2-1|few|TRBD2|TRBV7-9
TGTGCCAGCAGCCCCCCGGGACTAGCGGGACCCTACAATGAGCAGTTCTTC
CASSPPGLAGPYNEQFF
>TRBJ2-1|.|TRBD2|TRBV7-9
TGTGCCAGCAGCTTACTAGCGGATAATGAGCAGTTCTTC
CASSLLADNEQFF
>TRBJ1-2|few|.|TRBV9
TGTGCCAGCAGCGTAGGGAAGGGGGACTATGGCTACACCTTC
CASSVGKGDYGYTF
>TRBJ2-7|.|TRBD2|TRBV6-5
TGTGCCAGCAGACAACCGGGACTACCCGTCGAGCAGTACTTC
CASRQPGLPVEQYF
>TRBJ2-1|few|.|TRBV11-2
TGTGCCAGCAGCCCGCGTTGGAGCTCCTACAATGAGCAGTTCTTC
CASSPRWSSYNEQFF
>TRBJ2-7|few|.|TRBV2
TGTGCCAGCCAAATAGCGGAGTCCTACGAGCAGTACTTC
CASQIAESYEQYF
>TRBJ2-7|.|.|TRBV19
TGTGCCAGTAACTCAGGGGATGAGCAGTACTTC
CASNSGDEQYF
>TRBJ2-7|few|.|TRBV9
TGTGCCAGCAGCCGTACAGGGTACGAGCAGTACTTC
CASSRTGYEQYF
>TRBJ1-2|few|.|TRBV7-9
TGTGCCAGCAGCTTAACGACAGCACCCTATGGCTACACCTTC
CASSLTTAPYGYTF
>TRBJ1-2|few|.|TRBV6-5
TGTGCCAGCAGTTACGCGAGATCAGGGGCTTACGGCTACACCTTC
CASSYARSGAYGYTF
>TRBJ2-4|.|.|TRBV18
TGTGCCAGCTCACCACCTGCTGGAGGGAGGAGACGGAACATTCAGTACTTC
CASSPPAGGRRRNIQYF
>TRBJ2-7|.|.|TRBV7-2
TGTGCCAGCAGCCCAGGGGCAGGGGCCTACGAGCAGTACTTC
CASSPGAGAYEQYF
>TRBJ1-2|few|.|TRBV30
TGTGCCTGGAGCGGACAGCTAGCTAACTATGGCTACACCTTC
CAWSGQLANYGYTF
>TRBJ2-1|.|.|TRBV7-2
TGTGCCAGCAGCTTAGTAACAGCCGGTGAGCAGTTCTTC
CASSLVTAGEQFF
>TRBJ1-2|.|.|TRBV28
TGTGCCAGCAGTTTCCCCCAGGTTCAGGATGGCTACACCTTC
CASSFPQVQDGYTF
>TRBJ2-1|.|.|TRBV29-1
TGCAGCGTTGTACGGGAGAGATACAATGAGCAGTTCTTC
CSVVRERYNEQFF
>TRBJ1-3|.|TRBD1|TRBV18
TGTGCCAGCTCACCAGGGACAGGGGCTGGAAACACCATATATTTT
CASSPGTGAGNTIYF
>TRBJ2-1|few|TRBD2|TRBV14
TGTGCCAGCAACCACCCTCCGGGACTAGCGGCAAATGAGCAGTTCTTC
CASNHPPGLAANEQFF
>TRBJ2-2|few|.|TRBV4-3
TGCGCCAGCAGCCAAGATGCGCGATTAACCGGGGAGCTGTTTTTT
CASSQDARLTGELFF
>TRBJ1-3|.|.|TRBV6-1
TGTGCCAGCAGTGAAGCGTTGCTGGCAGGCGGAAACACCATATATTTT
CASSEALLAGGNTIYF
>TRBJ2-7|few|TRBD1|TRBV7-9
TGTGCCAGCAGCTTAACCGGGACAGGGTCTTACGAGCAGTACTTC
CASSLTGTGSYEQYF
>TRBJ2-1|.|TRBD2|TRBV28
TGTGCCAGCAGCCGGGGGGTGACACTCCCCTACAATGAGCAGTTCTTC
CASSRGVTLPYNEQFF
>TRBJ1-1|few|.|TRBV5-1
TGCGCCAGCAGCTTGGCACCAGGGGTCTGGGGTGAAGCTTTCTTT
CASSLAPGVWGEAFF
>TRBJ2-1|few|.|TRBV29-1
TGCAGCGTTAGCCAGGGCCTTAGCTCCTACAATGAGCAGTTCTTC
CSVSQGLSSYNEQFF
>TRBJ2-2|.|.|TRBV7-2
TGTGCCAGCAGCAGCAGGGCCACCGGGGAGCTGTTTTTT
CASSSRATGELFF
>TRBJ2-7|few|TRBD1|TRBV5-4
TGTGCCAGCAGCGCGACAGGGGACTCCTACGAGCAGTACTTC
CASSATGDSYEQYF
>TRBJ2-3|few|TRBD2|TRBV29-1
TGCAGCGTTATGGGCGGGAAGCTAGCGGGGGGCACAGATACGCAGTATTTT
CSVMGGKLAGGTDTQYF
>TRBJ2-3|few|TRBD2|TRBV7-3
TGTGCCAGCAGCCCGGGACTAGCGAGCAACACAGATACGCAGTATTTT
CASSPGLASNTDTQYF
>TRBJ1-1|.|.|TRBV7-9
TGTGCCAGCAGCTTAGGAATTGGGCCGGGGACTGAAGCTTTCTTT
CASSLGIGPGTEAFF
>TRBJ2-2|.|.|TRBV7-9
TGTGCCAGCAGCTTACAGGGGACCGGGGAGCTGTTTTTT
CASSLQGTGELFF
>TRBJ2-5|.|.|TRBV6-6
TGTGCCAGCAGTTACTCAGGACAGATCCAAGAGACCCAGTACTTC
CASSYSGQIQETQYF
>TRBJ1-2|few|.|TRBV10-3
TGTGCCATCAGAGAGACAGTCAACTATGGCTACACCTTC
CAIRETVNYGYTF
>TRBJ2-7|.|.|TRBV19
TGTGCCAGTAGTATAGTAGGAGCGCGGGAGCAGTACTTC
CASSIVGAREQYF
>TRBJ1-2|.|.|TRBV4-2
TGTGCCAGCAGCCAAGCTCTATCGGCAGAGGTCTCTGGCTACACCTTC
CASSQALSAEVSGYTF
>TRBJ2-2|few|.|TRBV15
TGTGCCACCAGCTCTCAAGCCACCGGGGAGCTGTTTTTT
CATSSQATGELFF
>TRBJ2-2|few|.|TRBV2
TGTGCCAGCAGGGCCGATATGAACACCGGGGAGCTGTTTTTT
CASRADMNTGELFF
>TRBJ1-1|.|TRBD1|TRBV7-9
TGTGCCAGCAGCCTGAGGACAGGGGTCACTGAAGCTTTCTTT
CASSLRTGVTEAFF
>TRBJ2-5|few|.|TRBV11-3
TGTGCCAGCAGCTTACCGTACCAAGAGACCCAGTACTTC
CASSLPYQETQYF
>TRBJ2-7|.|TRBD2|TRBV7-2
TGTGCCAGCAGCTCGACTAGCGGGAGCTCTACCTACGAGCAGTACTTC
CASSSTSGSSTYEQYF
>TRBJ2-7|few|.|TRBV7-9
TGTGCCAGCAGCTTAACCGGGAACGAGCAGTACTTC
CASSLTGNEQYF
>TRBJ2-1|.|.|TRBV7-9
TGTGCCAGCAGCTTGGCGGGACAGATCTATGAGCAGTTCTTC
CASSLAGQIYEQFF
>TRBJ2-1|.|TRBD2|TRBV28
TGTGCCAGCAGTTTATGGACTAGCGGGGGGAATGAGCAGTTCTTC
CASSLWTSGGNEQFF
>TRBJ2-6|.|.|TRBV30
TGTGCCTGGACTCCACTAGGCCGGGGAACAGGGGCCAACGTCCTGACTTTC
CAWTPLGRGTGANVLTF
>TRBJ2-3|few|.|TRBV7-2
TGTGCCAGCAGCCAAGCGCCGTCTAGCACAGATACGCAGTATTTT
CASSQAPSSTDTQYF